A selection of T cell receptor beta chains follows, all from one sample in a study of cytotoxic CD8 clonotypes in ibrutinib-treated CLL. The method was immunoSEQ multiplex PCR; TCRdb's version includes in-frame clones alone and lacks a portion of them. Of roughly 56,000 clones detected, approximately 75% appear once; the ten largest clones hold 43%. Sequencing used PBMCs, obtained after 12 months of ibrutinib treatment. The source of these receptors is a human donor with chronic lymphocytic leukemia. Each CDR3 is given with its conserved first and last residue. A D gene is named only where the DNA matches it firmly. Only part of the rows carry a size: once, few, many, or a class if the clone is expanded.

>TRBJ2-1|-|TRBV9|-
TGTGCCAGCAGCTACGGGACCCGCGTAAATGAGCAGTTCTTC
CASSYGTRVNEQFF
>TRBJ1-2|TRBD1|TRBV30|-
TGTGCCTGGAGAGAGGGGGCTCTCTATGGCTACACCTTC
CAWREGALYGYTF
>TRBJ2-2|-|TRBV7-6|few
TGTGCCAGCAGCTCACCGGGTGGGGACGGGGAGCTGTTTTTT
CASSSPGGDGELFF
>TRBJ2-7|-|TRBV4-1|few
TGCGCCAGCAGCCAAGCCACCGCAGGGTCCGGGGAGCAGTACTTC
CASSQATAGSGEQYF
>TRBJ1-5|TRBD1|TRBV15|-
TGTGCCACCAGCAGAGATCTAGGGGGCGGTCAGCCCCAGCATTTT
CATSRDLGGGQPQHF
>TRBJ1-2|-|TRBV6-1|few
TGTGCCAGCAGTGAAAGTTACAGCAGTAACTATGGCTACACCTTC
CASSESYSSNYGYTF
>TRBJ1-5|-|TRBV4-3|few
TGCGCCAGCAGCCAAGGGAACCAGCATTTT
CASSQGNQHF
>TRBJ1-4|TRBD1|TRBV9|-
TGTGCCAGCAGCCCGGGCGGGACAGGGGTTGAAAAACTGTTTTTT
CASSPGGTGVEKLFF
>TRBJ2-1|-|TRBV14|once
TGTGCCAGCAGCCGCCACATCACCCCGGAATACAATGAGCAGTTCTTC
CASSRHITPEYNEQFF
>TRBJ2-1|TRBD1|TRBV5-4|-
TGTGCCAGCAGCTTGGGGACAGGGGGTTTCTACAATGAGCAGTTCTTC
CASSLGTGGFYNEQFF
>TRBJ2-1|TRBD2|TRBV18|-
TGTGCCAGCTCGCCCTTTCCGGGACTAGCGACGACGAACAATGAGCAGTTCTTC
CASSPFPGLATTNNEQFF
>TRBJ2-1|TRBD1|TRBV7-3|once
TGTGCCAGCAGCTTATGGGACAGGGATGGGAATGAGCAGTTCTTC
CASSLWDRDGNEQFF
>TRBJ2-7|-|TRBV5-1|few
TGCGCCAGCAGCCTAGGGAGTGGCATGATGTACGAGCAGTACTTC
CASSLGSGMMYEQYF
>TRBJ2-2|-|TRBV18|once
TGTGCCAGCTCACTAGATAGGAACACCGGGGAGCTGTTTTTT
CASSLDRNTGELFF
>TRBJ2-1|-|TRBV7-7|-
TGTGCCAGCAGCTTGCTTACAGGGATCGGCGAGCAGTTCTTC
CASSLLTGIGEQFF
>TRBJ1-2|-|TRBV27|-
TGTGCCAGCAGTTTTGACAGAGACTATGGCTACACCTTC
CASSFDRDYGYTF
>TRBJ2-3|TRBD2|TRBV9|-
TGTGCCAGCAGCCCGGGACTAGCGGGACCCACAGATACGCAGTATTTT
CASSPGLAGPTDTQYF
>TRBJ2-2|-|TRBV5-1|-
TGCGCCAGCAGCCGGGACGCGGCCACCGGGGAGCTGTTTTTT
CASSRDAATGELFF
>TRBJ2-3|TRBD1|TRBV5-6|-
TGTGCCAGCAGCTTGGGGATGGGCAGGGGGACAGATACGCAGTATTTT
CASSLGMGRGTDTQYF
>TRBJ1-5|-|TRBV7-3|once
TGTGCCAGCAGCTTAAAGGCGAATCAGCCCCAGCATTTT
CASSLKANQPQHF
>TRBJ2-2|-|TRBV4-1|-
TGCGCCAGCAGCCAAGAGGCGGGGACTAACACCGGGGAGCTGTTTTTT
CASSQEAGTNTGELFF
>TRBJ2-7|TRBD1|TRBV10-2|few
TGCGCCAGCAGTGACAGGGGGACCTACGAGCAGTACTTC
CASSDRGTYEQYF
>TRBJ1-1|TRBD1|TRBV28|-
TGTGCCAGCAGTCCCACCCGGACAGGGCCGAACACTGAAGCTTTCTTT
CASSPTRTGPNTEAFF
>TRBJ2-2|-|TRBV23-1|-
TGCGTTTCCTCTCCAAGGGGGTTTAACACCGGGGAGCTGTTTTTT
CVSSPRGFNTGELFF
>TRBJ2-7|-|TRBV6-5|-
TGTGCCAGCAGTTTCTTTAGTGGGAGCACCTACGAGCAGTACTTC
CASSFFSGSTYEQYF
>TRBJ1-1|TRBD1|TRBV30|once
TGTGCCTGGGGTAACCGGGACAGCGACTTCAAAGCTTTCTTT
CAWGNRDSDFKAFF
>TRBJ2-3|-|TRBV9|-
TGTGCCAGCAGCGCCCACGGATTAGCGGAGGGCACAGATACGCAGTATTTT
CASSAHGLAEGTDTQYF
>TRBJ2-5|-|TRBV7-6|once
TGTGCCAGCAGCGCGTCCGGGGCGCAAGAGACCCAGTACTTC
CASSASGAQETQYF
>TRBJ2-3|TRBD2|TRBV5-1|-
TGCGCCAGCAGCCAACTAGCGGGAGGGTCGGGGACAGATACGCAGTATTTT
CASSQLAGGSGTDTQYF
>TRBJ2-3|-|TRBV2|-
TGTGCCAGCAGTGAAGCGGAACTTCTCAGGAGCACAGATACGCAGTATTTT
CASSEAELLRSTDTQYF
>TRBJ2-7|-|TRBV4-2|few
TGTGCCAGCAGCCCCTCGGGTTACGAGCAGTACTTC
CASSPSGYEQYF
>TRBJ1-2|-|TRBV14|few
TGTGCCAGCAGCCAAGATTTAGTCACGGGCACTAACTATGGCTACACCTTC
CASSQDLVTGTNYGYTF